Below, 10 T cell receptor beta chains from the same sample are listed, as sequenced in a study of T cell responses to AZD1222 COVID-19 vaccine. Measured with immunoSEQ multiplex PCR; TCRdb has only the in-frame clones, and not every one. The sample consists of about 73,000 clones, roughly 88% of them appearing once. The source was peripheral blood, collected on day 0 of AZD1222 vaccination. These receptors originate from an adult in good health.

This clone was counted a single time. The V gene is TRBV5-1, the J gene TRBJ1-4; TRBD1 might be the D (6 bases). The CDR3 runs to 16 residues. Germline V gives CDR1 SGHRS, CDR2 YFSETQ. Trimming removed 4 bases at V and 5 bases at J, with 18 bases between. The CDR3 sequence: CASSLGVQGGNEKLFF. The CDR3 DNA reads TGCGCCAGCAGCCTGGGGGTACAGGGAGGAAATGAAAAACTGTTTTTT.

J is TRBJ2-1 and V is TRBV27; 9 nucleotides line up with TRBD2. CDR3 length: 17 amino acids. CDR1 is MNHEY and CDR2 is SMNVEV in the germline V gene (reference sequence). The junction had 16 bases not matched to a gene; V was cut back by 5 bases and J by 8 bases. The CDR3 DNA follows: TGTGCCAGCAGTCCCAGTCTGAGTAGCGGGAGTATCTATGAGCAGTTCTTC. As protein: CASSPSLSSGSIYEQFF.

The chain has TRBV4-1 and TRBJ2-7; 10 bases align to TRBD2. V shed 8 bases, J shed 1 base, and the junction held 8 bases outside the gene matches. The germline V gene encodes CDR1 MGHRA and CDR2 YSYEKL. This CDR3 contains 15 residues. DNA of the CDR3: TGCGCCAGCTCGGCTAGCGGGGGCCTATCCTACGAGCAGTACTTC. This gives the protein CASSASGGLSYEQYF.

The chain carries TRBV7-2 and TRBJ2-3, with D unclear. This CDR3 is built from 15 residues. Germline V CDR1 and CDR2: SGHTA, FQGNSA. V lost 1 base and J 2 bases, leaving 10 bases between the germline ends. CDR3 in amino acids: CASSLGAGPTDTQYF. The DNA for the CDR3 is TGTGCCAGCAGCTTAGGGGCCGGGCCCACAGATACGCAGTATTTT.

CDR3 in amino acids: CASSLPITPVRRTEAFF. For the CDR3, the DNA is TGTGCCAGCAGTTTGCCCATAACACCCGTGAGACGCACTGAAGCTTTCTTT. The chain uses TRBV28 and TRBJ1-1; D not resolved. From germline, CDR1 is MDHEN and CDR2 SYDVKM. The CDR3 runs 17 residues. Trimming took off 3 bases at V and 4 bases at J, with 21 bases between the two ends.

This clone was found once. The chain employs TRBV28 and TRBJ2-1; TRBD2 aligns across 9 bases. Germline V CDR1 and CDR2: MDHEN, SYDVKM. The CDR3 extends over 14 amino acids. Germline trimming cut 7 bases from V and 7 bases from J; bases unmatched to any gene: 8. The CDR3 DNA follows: TGTGCCAGCACCGTTACTAGCGGGTTGAATGAGCAGTTCTTC. This gives the protein CASTVTSGLNEQFF.

The rearrangement links TRBV25-1 to TRBJ2-5; 9 bases agree with TRBD2. The germline V gene encodes CDR1 MGHDK and CDR2 SYGVNS. This CDR3 has 16 residues. V gave up 5 bases and J gave up 2 bases; unmatched junction bases: 9. Here the CDR3 reads CASSNGIAGEQETQYF. The CDR3 nucleotides are TGTGCCAGCAGTAACGGGATAGCGGGGGAACAAGAGACCCAGTACTTC.

The chain carries TRBV3-1 (or the pseudogene TRBV3-2) and TRBJ1-6, with a weak D call TRBD1 (5 bases). The germline CDR1 and CDR2 sequences are LGHDT and YNNKEL (reference sequence). The length of the CDR3 is 15 residues. Trimming took off 4 bases at V and 7 bases at J, with 14 bases between the two ends. Written as DNA, the CDR3 is TGTGCCAGCAGCCTAATAGACAGTCGGAATTCACCCCTCCACTTT. Translated: CASSLIDSRNSPLHF.

Only one count was recorded for this clone. V and J are TRBV10-3 and TRBJ2-1; 10 bases agree with TRBD2. This CDR3 is built from 13 residues. Germline V gives CDR1 ENHRY, CDR2 SYGVKD. Trimming removed 2 bases from V and 10 bases from J; junction bases left unmatched: 2. CDR3 amino acids: CAISENSGGEQFF. Written as DNA, the CDR3 is TGTGCCATCAGTGAGAATAGCGGGGGGGAGCAGTTCTTC.

This rearrangement joins TRBV9 to TRBJ2-2; D not resolved. Germline V gives CDR1 SGDLS, CDR2 YYNGEE. V lost 0 bases and J 3 bases, leaving 9 bases between the germline ends. This CDR3 has 15 amino acids. In DNA, the CDR3 is TGTGCCAGCAGCGTAGGTCCCGTTTACACCGGGGAGCTGTTTTTT. It translates to CASSVGPVYTGELFF.